This passage covers 26 T cell receptor beta chains from one sample sequenced in a study of cytomegalovirus exposure and HLA in healthy donors. The primer mix had 60 Vbeta and 13 Jbeta primers. Some clones are missing from TCRdb's copy, which holds only in-frame ones; the method was immunoSEQ multiplex PCR. Among more than 50,000 clones listed, about 70% were seen once. Material for sequencing was PBMCs. All receptors derive from a woman aged 60-75 years in good health and CMV-seropositive.

This clone was found a few times. The chain links TRBV7-2 to TRBJ2-5, with a weak D call TRBD1 (6 bases). Matching the DNA end better, TRBJ2-7 makes the J call doubtful. Germline CDR1 reads SGHTA; CDR2 reads FQGNSA. This CDR3 has 13 amino acids. The CDR3 nucleotides are TGTGCCAGCAGCTTGGACAGATTCTACGAGCAGTACTTC. It translates to CASSLDRFYEQYF.

This clone was counted a few times. With a far larger clone one base away, a read error is the likely cause. This CDR3 is also generated by other DNA sequences in the sample. J is TRBJ2-5 and V is TRBV7-2; D is possibly TRBD2 (6 bases). The V end was cut by 5 bases, the J end by 3 bases, with 22 bases between. Germline assignment: CDR1 SGHTA and CDR2 FQGNSA. The CDR3 has 17 amino acids. The CDR3 reads CASSQDTVADPKETQYF. CDR3 DNA sequence: TGTGCCAGCAGCCAAGATACGGTAGCGGACCCTAAAGAGACCCAGTACTTC.

This clone appeared a few times. The chain has TRBV11-2 and TRBJ2-7; D might be TRBD2 (5 bases). Trimming removed 5 bases from V and 6 bases from J, with 11 bases in between. Germline CDR1 and CDR2: SGHAT and FQNNGV. The CDR3 covers 12 residues. The CDR3 here is CASSINGGEQYF. The CDR3 DNA sequence: TGTGCCAGCAGCATTAACGGAGGCGAGCAGTACTTC.

The J gene is TRBJ2-6, the V gene TRBV27; 12 bases are shared with TRBD1. This CDR3 is built from 19 residues. With V trimmed by 5 bases and J by 12 bases, 20 bases remained unmatched. Germline-derived CDR1 and CDR2 are MNHEY and SMNVEV (reference sequence). The CDR3 loop is CASSLDGTGGSWPFSVLTF. DNA for the CDR3: TGTGCCAGCAGTCTAGACGGGACAGGGGGCTCCTGGCCCTTCAGCGTCCTGACTTTC.

The chain joins TRBV10-3 to TRBJ1-1; D might be TRBD1 (5 bases). Trimming left V 9 bases short and J 6 bases short, with 23 bases between. Germline V lookup: CDR1 ENHRY, CDR2 SYGVKD. The CDR3 has 15 residues. In nucleotides, the CDR3 is TGTGCCATTTGGGGCGGACGGGAGAATGGAGCTGAAGCTTTCTTT. This codes for CAIWGGRENGAEAFF.

V and J are TRBV7-8 and TRBJ2-2, with D possibly matching TRBD1 (6 bases). V was trimmed by 3 bases and J by 0 bases, leaving 17 bases between them. Germline-derived CDR1 and CDR2 are SGHVS and FQNEAQ. The CDR3 has 18 amino acids. CDR3 sequence: CASSFPTRGLANTGELFF. DNA of the CDR3: TGTGCCAGCAGCTTCCCCACCAGGGGCCTCGCGAACACCGGGGAGCTGTTTTTT.

J is TRBJ1-3 and V is TRBV25-1; perhaps TRBD1 as D (5 bases). CDR3 size: 15 residues. Germline assignment: CDR1 MGHDK and CDR2 SYGVNS. V lost 1 base and J 1 base, leaving 8 bases between the germline ends. The CDR3 region is CASSEFGGSGNTIYF. Here the CDR3 DNA reads TGTGCCAGCAGTGAATTCGGGGGATCTGGAAACACCATATATTTT.

The V gene is TRBV28, the J gene TRBJ2-5; a possible D gene is TRBD2 (7 bases). Per the germline V gene, CDR1 is MDHEN and CDR2 is SYDVKM. Trimming stripped 10 bases from V and 5 bases from J, with 20 bases between. The CDR3 has 14 residues. In DNA, the CDR3 is TGTGCCACCCTGGGGGGGGGCTCTCTTGAGACCCAGTACTTC. Amino acid sequence: CATLGGGSLETQYF.

The CDR3 reads CAIAAGAPTSSSYNEQFF. The DNA for the CDR3 is TGTGCCATAGCGGCGGGGGCCCCGACCTCGAGCTCCTACAATGAGCAGTTCTTC. The J gene is TRBJ2-1, the V gene TRBV11-2; possibly TRBD2 for D (7 bases). Deletions cut 10 bases from V and 0 bases from J, with 25 bases between. The CDR3 consists of 18 residues. Germline CDR1 is SGHAT and CDR2 is FQNNGV.

The CDR3 protein is CAISRDSSYNEQFF. The CDR3 DNA is TGTGCCATCAGTCGGGACAGCTCGTACAATGAGCAGTTCTTC. This chain joins TRBV10-3 and TRBJ2-1; 7 nucleotides line up with TRBD1. This CDR3 comprises 14 residues. Germline V gene data show CDR1 as ENHRY and CDR2 as SYGVKD. With 5 bases clipped from V and 4 bases from J, the junction kept 5 bases outside the gene matches.

The rearrangement uses TRBV19 and TRBJ1-1, with 7 bases that match TRBD1. The V gene end was trimmed by 3 bases and the J gene end by 2 bases; junction bases not matched to a gene: 9. Germline V gives CDR1 LNHDA, CDR2 SQIVND (reference sequence). The CDR3 consists of 16 residues. The CDR3 sequence is CASSIIPRQGNTEAFF. CDR3 coding DNA: TGTGCCAGTAGTATTATCCCGAGACAGGGAAACACTGAAGCTTTCTTT.

V is TRBV10-3 and J is TRBJ2-1; TRBD2 aligns across 8 bases. CDR1 and CDR2 (germline): ENHRY, SYGVKD. This CDR3 region has 13 residues. The junction had 0 bases not matched to a gene; V was cut back by 6 bases and J by 2 bases. The CDR3 bases are TGTGCCATCAGCGGGGGGGCCTACAATGAGCAGTTCTTC. Translation gives CAISGGAYNEQFF.

V is TRBV5-1 and J is TRBJ2-5; TRBD2 matches 10 bases. Germline V gene data show CDR1 as SGHRS and CDR2 as YFSETQ. Trimming at V came to 0 bases and at J to 2 bases, leaving 4 bases not matched to a gene. The CDR3 sequence is 16 residues long. CDR3 protein: CASSLGASGGQETQYF. The CDR3 DNA follows: TGCGCCAGCAGCTTGGGGGCTAGCGGGGGACAAGAGACCCAGTACTTC.

This clone has a handful of counts. This chain joins TRBV11-3 and TRBJ2-3; possibly TRBD1 for D (5 bases). Per germline, CDR1 SGHNT and CDR2 YENEEA. Trimming took 5 bases from V and 0 from J, leaving 6 bases between them. CDR3 length: 13 residues. The CDR3 reads CASSRQSTDTQYF. CDR3 in DNA: TGTGCCAGCAGCCGACAGAGCACAGATACGCAGTATTTT.

V is TRBV6-1 and J is TRBJ2-5; 11 positions agree with TRBD2. CDR1 is MNHNS, CDR2 SASEGT, per germline. Losses at the gene ends were 3 bases for V and 1 base for J; bases not matched to a gene: 4. There are 16 residues in the CDR3. CDR3 sequence: CASSEGLAAFQETQYF. Written as DNA, the CDR3 is TGTGCCAGCAGTGAGGGACTAGCGGCGTTCCAAGAGACCCAGTACTTC.

This chain joins TRBV7-3 and TRBJ2-3; TRBD1 agrees at 7 bases. The length of the CDR3 is 14 residues. Per the germline V gene, CDR1 is SGHTA and CDR2 is FQGTGA. V lost 4 bases, J lost 0 bases, and 1 base stayed unmatched. CDR3 residues: CASSSGGSTDTQYF. As DNA, the CDR3 is TGTGCCAGCAGCTCAGGGGGTAGCACAGATACGCAGTATTTT.

CDR3 in DNA: TGTGCCAGCAGCTGGGGACAGGGGACCCACGAGCAGTACTTC. Translating it yields CASSWGQGTHEQYF. The V gene is TRBV5-5, the J gene TRBJ2-7; 10 positions agree with TRBD1. With V trimmed by 3 bases and J by 5 bases, 5 bases remained unmatched. CDR3 length equals 14 residues. Germline V lookup: CDR1 SGHKS, CDR2 YYEKEE (reference sequence).

In its sample, this clone was seen a few times. The chain joins TRBV30 to TRBJ1-3, with D perhaps matching TRBD1 (5 bases). Germline values: CDR1 GTSNPN, CDR2 SVGIG (reference sequence). Trimming cost V 2 bases and J 0 bases, with 11 bases left between them. The CDR3 runs to 15 residues. In DNA form, the CDR3 reads TGTGCCTGGAGTACAAGGGGTTACTCTGGAAACACCATATATTTT. Its protein product is CAWSTRGYSGNTIYF. Drawing the rest from reference TRBV30 and TRBJ1-3, the complete variable domain is SQTIHQWPATLVQPVGSPLSLECTVEGTSNPNLYWYRQAAGRGLQLLFYSVGIGQISSEVPQNLSASRPQDRQFILSSKKLLLSDSGFYLCAWSTRGYSGNTIYFGEGSWLTVV.

The chain joins TRBV5-5 to TRBJ1-2; 12 positions agree with TRBD1. The CDR3 loop spans 13 amino acids. The junction had 8 bases not matched to a gene; V was cut back by 4 bases and J by 13 bases. The V gene's germline CDR1 is SGHKS and CDR2 YYEKEE (reference sequence). In DNA form, the CDR3 reads TGTGCCAGCAGCGACCCGGGACAGGGGGCAGTCACCTTC. Its translation is CASSDPGQGAVTF.

This clone was found a few times. The chain carries TRBV4-3 and TRBJ1-4; 8 bases are a match to TRBD1. CDR3 size: 16 residues. Germline values: CDR1 LGHNA, CDR2 YSLEER. Losses at the gene ends were 5 bases for V and 5 bases for J; bases not matched to a gene: 10. CDR3: CASSSGQGAENEKLFF. CDR3 nucleotide sequence: TGCGCCAGCAGCTCCGGACAGGGCGCTGAGAATGAAAAACTGTTTTTT.

About this clone itself: Other DNA sequences in this sample translate to the same CDR3. CDR3 in DNA: TGTGCCAGCAGCCAACAGGGGAGAACTGAAGCTTTCTTT. Translation gives CASSQQGRTEAFF. This chain connects TRBV27 to TRBJ1-1; 7 bases fit TRBD1. After removal of 6 bases from V and 5 bases from J, the junction contained 6 bases not matched to a gene. The germline gives CDR1 MNHEY, CDR2 SMNVEV (reference sequence). CDR3 length equals 13 residues.

This clone showed up just a few times. The genes are TRBV12-5 and TRBJ2-3, with 9 bases that match TRBD2. Germline values: CDR1 LGHNT, CDR2 FRNRAP. V gave up 1 base and J gave up 1 base; unmatched junction bases: 0. There are 15 residues in the CDR3. CDR3 nucleotide sequence: TGTGCTAGTGGTTTGGGACTAGCGGGCACAGATACGCAGTATTTT. Protein sequence: CASGLGLAGTDTQYF.

This clone was observed a few times. V and J are TRBV4-2 and TRBJ2-2, with D maybe TRBD2 (6 bases). Germline values: CDR1 LGHNA, CDR2 YNFKEQ. The CDR3 sequence is 14 residues long. The V end lost 8 bases, the J end lost 1 base, and 11 bases lay between the germline ends. The CDR3: CASQLGGNTGELFF. Here the CDR3 DNA reads TGTGCCAGCCAGTTGGGGGGGAACACCGGGGAGCTGTTTTTT.

The chain recombines TRBV4-1 with TRBJ2-3; 10 bases are shared with TRBD2. CDR3 length: 15 residues. J gave up 5 bases and V 9 bases, and 11 bases lay outside the gene matches. Germline assignment: CDR1 MGHRA and CDR2 YSYEKL. The chain's CDR3 is CASQPSSGGLDTQYF. The DNA of the CDR3 is TGCGCCAGTCAGCCCTCTAGCGGGGGCTTAGATACGCAGTATTTT.

The chain employs TRBV2 and TRBJ2-7, with TRBD2 matching 8 bases. Trimming removed 7 bases from V and 1 base from J; junction bases left unmatched: 3. This CDR3 has 13 amino acids. CDR1 is SNHLY and CDR2 is FYNNEI in the germline V gene. CDR3 nucleotides: TGTGCCAGCACGGCGGGGGGTTCCTACGAGCAGTACTTC. This encodes CASTAGGSYEQYF.

The V and J genes are TRBV5-6 and TRBJ2-7, with 10 positions matching TRBD1. V trimming: 4 bases; J trimming: 8 bases; junction bases outside the gene matches: 9. This CDR3 has 14 amino acids. Germline V gene lookup returns CDR1 SGHDT and CDR2 YYEEEE. CDR3 coding DNA: TGTGCCAGCAGCCCCGGACAGGGGGGGTGGAAGCAGTACTTC. Protein product: CASSPGQGGWKQYF.